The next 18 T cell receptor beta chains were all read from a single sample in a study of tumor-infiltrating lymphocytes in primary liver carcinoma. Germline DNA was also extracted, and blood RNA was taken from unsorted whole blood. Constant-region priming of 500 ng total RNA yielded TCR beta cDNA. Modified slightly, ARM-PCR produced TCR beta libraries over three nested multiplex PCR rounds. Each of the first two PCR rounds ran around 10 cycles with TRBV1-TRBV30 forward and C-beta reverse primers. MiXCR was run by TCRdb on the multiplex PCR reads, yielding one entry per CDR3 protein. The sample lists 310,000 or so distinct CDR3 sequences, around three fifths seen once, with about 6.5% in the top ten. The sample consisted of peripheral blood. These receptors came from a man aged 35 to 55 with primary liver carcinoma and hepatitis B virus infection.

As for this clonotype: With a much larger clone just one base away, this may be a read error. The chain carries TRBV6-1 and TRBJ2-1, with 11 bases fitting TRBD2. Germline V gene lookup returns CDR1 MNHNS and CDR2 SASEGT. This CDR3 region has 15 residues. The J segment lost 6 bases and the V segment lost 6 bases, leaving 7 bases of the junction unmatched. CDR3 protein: CASRHLAGGSNEQFF. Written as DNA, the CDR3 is TGTGCCAGCAGACACCTAGCGGGAGGCAGCAATGAGCAGTTCTTC.

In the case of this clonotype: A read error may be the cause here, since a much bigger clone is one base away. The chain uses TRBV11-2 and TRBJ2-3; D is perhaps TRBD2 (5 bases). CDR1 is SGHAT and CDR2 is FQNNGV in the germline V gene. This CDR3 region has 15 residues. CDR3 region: CASSLGSDRTDTQFF. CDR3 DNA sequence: TGTGCCAGCAGCTTAGGTAGCGACCGCACAGATACGCAGTTTTTT.

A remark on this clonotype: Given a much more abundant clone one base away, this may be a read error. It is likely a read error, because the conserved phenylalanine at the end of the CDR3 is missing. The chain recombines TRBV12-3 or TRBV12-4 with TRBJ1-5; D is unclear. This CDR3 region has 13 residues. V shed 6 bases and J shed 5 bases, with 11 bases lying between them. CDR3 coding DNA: TGTGCCAGCAGCCCAAACGGGGATCAGCCCCAGCATCTT. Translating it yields CASSPNGDQPQHL.

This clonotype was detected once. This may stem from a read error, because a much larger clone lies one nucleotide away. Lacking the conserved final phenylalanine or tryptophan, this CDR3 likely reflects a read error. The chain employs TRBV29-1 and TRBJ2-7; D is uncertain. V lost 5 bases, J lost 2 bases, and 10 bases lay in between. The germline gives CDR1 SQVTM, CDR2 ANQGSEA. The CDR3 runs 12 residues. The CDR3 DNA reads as TGCAGCGTTTATCTCGGAACCTACGAGCAGTACTCC. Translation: CSVYLGTYEQYS.

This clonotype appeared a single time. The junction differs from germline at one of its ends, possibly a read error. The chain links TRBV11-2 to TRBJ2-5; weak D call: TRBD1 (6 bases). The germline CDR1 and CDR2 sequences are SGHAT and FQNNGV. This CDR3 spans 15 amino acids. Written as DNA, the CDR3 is TGTGCCAGCAGTTCGGTACAGGGAGCTCAAGAGACCCGGTACTTC. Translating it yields CASSSVQGAQETRYF. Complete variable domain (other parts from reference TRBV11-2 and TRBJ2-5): EAGVAQSPRYKIIEKRQSVAFWCNPISGHATLYWYQQILGQGPKLLIQFQNNGVVDDSQLPKDRFSAERLKGVDSTLKIQPAKLEDSAVYLCASSSVQGAQETRYFGPGTRLLVL.

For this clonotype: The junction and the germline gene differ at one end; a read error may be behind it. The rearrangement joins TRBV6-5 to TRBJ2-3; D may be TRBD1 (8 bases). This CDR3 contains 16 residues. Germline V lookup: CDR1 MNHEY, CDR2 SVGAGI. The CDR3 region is CASSWGGQESTDAQYF. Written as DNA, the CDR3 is TGTGCCAGCAGTTGGGGGGGACAGGAAAGCACAGATGCGCAGTATTTT.

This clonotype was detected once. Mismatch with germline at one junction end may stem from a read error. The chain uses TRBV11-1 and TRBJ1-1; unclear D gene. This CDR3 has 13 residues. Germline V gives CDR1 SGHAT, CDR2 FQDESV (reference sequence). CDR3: CGSSSHMNTETFF. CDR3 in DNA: TGTGGCAGCAGCTCCCACATGAACACTGAAACTTTCTTT.

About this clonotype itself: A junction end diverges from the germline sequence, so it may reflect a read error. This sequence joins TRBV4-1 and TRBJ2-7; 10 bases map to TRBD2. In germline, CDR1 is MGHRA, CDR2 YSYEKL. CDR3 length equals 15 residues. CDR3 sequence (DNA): TGTGCCAGCAGCCAAATAGCTAGCGGGAGCTACGAGCAGTACTTC. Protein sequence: CASSQIASGSYEQYF.

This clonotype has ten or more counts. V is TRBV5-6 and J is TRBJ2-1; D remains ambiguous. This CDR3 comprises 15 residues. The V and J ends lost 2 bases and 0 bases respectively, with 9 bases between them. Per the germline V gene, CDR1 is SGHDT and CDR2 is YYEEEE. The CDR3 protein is CASSFDSSSYNEQFF. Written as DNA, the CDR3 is TGTGCCAGCAGCTTCGATAGTAGCTCCTACAATGAGCAGTTCTTC.

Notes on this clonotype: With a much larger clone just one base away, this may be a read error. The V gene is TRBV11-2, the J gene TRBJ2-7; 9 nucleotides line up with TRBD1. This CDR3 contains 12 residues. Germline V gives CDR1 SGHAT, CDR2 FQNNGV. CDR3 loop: CVSRQGGYEQYF. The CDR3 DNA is TGTGTCAGCAGACAGGGGGGCTACGAGCAGTACTTC.

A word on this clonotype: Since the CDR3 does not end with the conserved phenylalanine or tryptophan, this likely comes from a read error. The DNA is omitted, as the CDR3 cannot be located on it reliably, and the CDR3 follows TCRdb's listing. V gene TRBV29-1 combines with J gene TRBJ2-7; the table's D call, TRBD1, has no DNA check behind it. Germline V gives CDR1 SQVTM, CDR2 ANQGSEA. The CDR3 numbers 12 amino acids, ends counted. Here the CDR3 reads CSVRTGTYEHYL.

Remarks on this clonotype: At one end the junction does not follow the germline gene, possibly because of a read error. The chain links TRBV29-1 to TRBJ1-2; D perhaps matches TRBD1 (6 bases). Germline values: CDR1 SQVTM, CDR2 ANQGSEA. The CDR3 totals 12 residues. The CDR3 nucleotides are TGCGGCGTTGAAGTGGGGGCGGATGACTACACCTTC. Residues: CGVEVGADDYTF.

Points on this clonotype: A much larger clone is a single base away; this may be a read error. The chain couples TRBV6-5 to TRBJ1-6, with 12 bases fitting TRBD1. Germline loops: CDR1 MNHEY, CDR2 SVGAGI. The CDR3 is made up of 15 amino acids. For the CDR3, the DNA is TGTACCAGCGCCAATCCGGGACAGGGGGCTTCACCCCTCCACTTT. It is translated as CTSANPGQGASPLHF.

DNA of the CDR3: TGTGCCAGCCATACAGGGTACCCCTACGAGCAGTACTTC. It codes for CASHTGYPYEQYF. The rearrangement links TRBV28 to TRBJ2-7; D perhaps matches TRBD1 (6 bases). The CDR3 totals 13 residues. V gave up 8 bases and J gave up 2 bases, with 13 bases separating them. Germline V gene data show CDR1 as MDHEN and CDR2 as SYDVKM.

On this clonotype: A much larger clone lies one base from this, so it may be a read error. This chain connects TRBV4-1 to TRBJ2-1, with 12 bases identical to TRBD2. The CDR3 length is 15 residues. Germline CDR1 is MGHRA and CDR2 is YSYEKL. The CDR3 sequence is CVSSLTSGSYNEQFF. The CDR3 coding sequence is TGCGTCAGCAGCCTGACTAGCGGGAGCTACAATGAGCAGTTCTTC.

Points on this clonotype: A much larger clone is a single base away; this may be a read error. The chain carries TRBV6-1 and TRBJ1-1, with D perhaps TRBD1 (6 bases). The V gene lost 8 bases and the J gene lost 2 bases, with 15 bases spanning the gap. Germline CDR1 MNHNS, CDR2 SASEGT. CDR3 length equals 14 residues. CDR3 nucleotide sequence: TGTGCCAGCGGTGGTCGGACAGCCAACACTGAAGCTTTCTTT. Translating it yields CASGGRTANTEAFF.

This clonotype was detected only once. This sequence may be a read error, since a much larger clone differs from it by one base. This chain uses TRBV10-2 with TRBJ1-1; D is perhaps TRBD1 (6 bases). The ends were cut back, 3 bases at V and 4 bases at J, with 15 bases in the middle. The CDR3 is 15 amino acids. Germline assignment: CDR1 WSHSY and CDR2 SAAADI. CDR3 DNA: TGCGCCAGCAGTGATCTTCAGGGGCTAAGCACTGAAGCTTTCTTT. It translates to CASSDLQGLSTEAFF.

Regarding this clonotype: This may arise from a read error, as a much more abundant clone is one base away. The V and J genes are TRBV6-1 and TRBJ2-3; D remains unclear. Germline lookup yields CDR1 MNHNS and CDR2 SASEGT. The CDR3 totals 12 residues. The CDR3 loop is CASSEITDTEYF. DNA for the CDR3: TGTGCCAGCAGTGAGATCACAGATACGGAGTATTTT.